Described below is a single T cell receptor beta chain sequence and its context. This clonotype was seen only a few times. It has no known antigen specificity. No per-base quality is available; no much larger clone lies one base away. The sample belongs to a study of blood T cells in healthy people across ages (dated by TCRdb to the mid-2010s). About the full investigation: In model experiments, template switching captured roughly one uniquely barcoded TCR beta cDNA molecule for every two T cells. To track age-related changes in TCR beta repertoire diversity, the study relied on deep sequencing normalized with unique cDNA molecular identifiers. Donors were grouped into four age groups: young (average 16 years), middle-aged (39), aged (about 59) and long-lived (82). Using the same blood draw, the study looked at two additional independent replicas of 1 million unique cDNA reads for two donors, one aged 18 to 30 and the other aged 80 or older. The study at large found these results: Observed TCR beta diversity per million T cells fell roughly linearly with age, and a significant reduction was already apparent by age roughly 40. The CMV infection status of donors was not known, potentially confounding age-related changes in expanded clonotypes. Estimates of total diversity based on one million sequenced T cells were considered lower bounds and underestimates. There was a strong correlation between observed TCR beta diversity and the percentage of naive T cells measured by flow cytometry. Compared with the aged group, more naive CD4+ T cells, fewer expanded clones and increased TCR diversity were shown by the long-lived group, suggesting age selection. Since profiling was done on bulk unsorted PBMCs, naive and antigen-experienced compartments could not be conclusively compared.

The donors were 40 or so Caucasian individuals from Russia, aged roughly 6 to 100 years, who were systemically healthy. Each donor gave 8 to 10 milliliters of peripheral blood, drawn into EDTA-treated Vacutainer tubes. PBMCs were isolated by Ficoll-Paque density-gradient centrifugation, with at least 7 million obtained per sample. Trizol reagent was used to extract total RNA from PBMCs, with at least 5.5 micrograms per sample. The percentages of naive CD45RAhigh/CD27high T cells were determined by flow cytometry on a PBMC aliquot from every donor. Receptors were amplified or captured by 5' RACE. Sequenced using an Illumina HiSeq 2500. A second PCR of roughly 7 to 11 cycles was performed with a sample-barcoded 5' primer and a J-beta primer mix. A unique molecular identifier was introduced onto each TCR beta cDNA molecule by a template-switch 5' adaptor carrying 12 random nucleotides. At least 2.5 million CDR3-containing paired-end reads were obtained from each sample. All of the RNA was converted into first-strand cDNA using the Mint cDNA synthesis kit, with a TRBC-specific oligonucleotide serving as the primer. All cDNA was treated with uracil-DNA glycosylase and then went through a first 18-cycle PCR with the universal primers M1SS and BC2_uni_R. Concerning the study's data processing: Each sample was normalized by randomly selecting 1 million high-quality reads, each carrying a distinct molecular identifier. Reads with shared molecular identifiers were discarded instead of being binned into consensus sequences. MiTCR, run with a Q25 quality threshold and the strictest error-elimination algorithm, handled CDR3 identification, clonotype clustering and error correction. A nonparametric unseen species model using Euler transformation provided a lower-bound estimate of total TCR beta diversity. TCRdb redid the processing of the public reads, applying fastp at Q25 and MiXCR, and retained in-frame beta chains. Every CDR3 protein is listed once, alongside the most common genes and DNA of its rows. The V and J calls shown here were made by TCRdb, not taken from the authors' results. In all, the sample holds about 780,000 distinct CDR3 sequences, and approximately 24% of those were seen once. The top ten hold 2.5% to 3.5% of the sample.

Reading from cysteine to phenylalanine, the CDR3 counts 14 amino acids. Only the CDR3 DNA stays, 42 bases, in frame from base 1. Trimming removed 3 bases from V and 4 bases from J, leaving 12 bases between the germline ends. In the germline V gene, CDR1 corresponds to ENHRY and CDR2 to SYGVKD. The data were also submitted as part of a second study, on T cells of mothers and their children. That second publication adds: The donors were nine systemically healthy Caucasian individuals, made up of three mothers and their six children. cDNA synthesis consumed the entire amount of extracted RNA, loaded at approximately 1.6 ug RNA in each 15 ul reaction. In the second PCR, the M1S primer added sample barcodes and 2-4 random nucleotides. More than 9 million TCR beta CDR3 reads were obtained from each mother, and approximately 3 million reads were obtained from each child. Thymic selection shapes the output of TCR recombination in a similar way in related and unrelated pairs, and inherited differences have a minor effect. Normalized repertoire overlap was always slightly but never significantly higher in related than unrelated mother-child pairs. Persistent microchimeric T cell clones were not detected, at a sensitivity of 95 to 100 clones per million clonotypes. In the study, deep NGS was used to compare the TCR beta repertoires of mothers and children, and features distinguishing related mother-child pairs from unrelated individuals were sought. On average, the children were about 12 +/- 4 years old, while the mothers were roughly 40 +/- 4 years old. After adapter ligation was performed with NEBNext reagents, the libraries were sequenced on an Illumina HiSeq 2000 with 100+100 nt paired-end reads. To prevent cross-contamination, the mother and child libraries were prepared a month apart and were sequenced in separate runs. For each donor, between about 500,000 and 2,000,000 distinct TCR beta clonotypes were identified. Naive TCR beta clonotypes were estimated from low-frequency clonotypes matched to each donor's FACS-determined naive share, without sorting.

The receptor's source is a boy younger than 18 in good health. The sequence links TRBV10-3 to TRBJ1-2; there is no confident call for the D gene. The sample consisted of blood. The bases are TGTGCCATCAGTGAATCGCCCGAGGGCTATGGCTACACCTTC. The translation is CAISESPEGYGYTF.